Here is one T cell receptor beta chain with its context. CDR3 length equals 13 residues. The V gene's germline CDR1 is LNHDA and CDR2 SQIVND (reference sequence). Trimming cost V 7 bases and J 6 bases, with 13 bases left between them. Libraries were prepared by immunoSEQ multiplex PCR; TCRdb keeps only in-frame clonotypes and omits some of them. Of tens of thousands of clones listed, over 75% are singletons. This sample stems from a study of glioma-infiltrating T cells after dendritic cell vaccination. The material sequenced was blood, taken before dendritic cell vaccination. This receptor was obtained from a human donor with glioblastoma. The V gene is TRBV19, the J gene TRBJ1-5, with TRBD1 as a possible D gene (5 bases). This chain's CDR3 is CASNTRGFQPQHF. The CDR3, as DNA: TGTGCCAGTAACACAAGGGGTTTTCAGCCCCAGCATTTT.